The clone carrying this T cell receptor beta chain was recorded many times. The target antigen is unknown. The data are from a study of regulatory T cells in long-lasting Graves disease. Study outcomes and limitations: For persistent Graves' patients, TCR diversity was lower than for newly diagnosed ones. Persistent disease preferred TRBV28, TRBJ1-2 and TRBJ2-5.

Combining iRepertoire HTBI primers with Arm-PCR of CDR3 regions, the authors built TCR beta libraries. Per the original methods: Identified across the samples were 62 TRBV segments and around 14 TRBJ segments. TCRdb analysed the multiplex PCR reads with MiXCR anew, one entry per CDR3 protein. The V and J calls were not made by the authors but by TCRdb's processing. The data contain under 250,000 distinct CDR3 sequences, 15% to 20% of them seen just once; the ten biggest clones take up 10% to 15%. Germline loops: CDR1 SNHLY, CDR2 FYNNEI. The CDR3 is made up of 15 amino acids. V was cut by 4 bases and J by 5 bases, with 15 bases left in between. Time point of the sample: newly diagnosed GD, antithyroid drugs for less than 3 months. PBMC RNA was the source of the TCR library. This sample was shared with a second study, whose subject was T cells in Graves' hyperthyroidism and ophthalmopathy. That work contributes: Diagnosis of hyperthyroidism was new in patients aged 18 to 65, and its duration was under 2 months.

The sequence came from a woman in her 30s with Graves disease. Here the sequenced sample was peripheral blood mononuclear cells (PBMCs), taken at new diagnosis, from a patient treated with antithyroid drugs. The chain recombines TRBV2 with TRBJ1-3; possibly TRBD1 for D (5 bases). CDR3 bases: TGTGCCAGCAGTGTTGAGGGGAAGGCAAGAAACACCATATATTTT. This encodes CASSVEGKARNTIYF.